Listed here is a single TCR beta chain. The sample originates from a study of T cell changes during pregnancy in multiple sclerosis. Trimming stripped 5 bases from V and 3 bases from J, with 16 bases between. Germline values: CDR1 KGHSH, CDR2 LQKENI. CDR3 length: 15 residues. Some clones are missing from TCRdb's copy, which holds only in-frame ones; the method was immunoSEQ multiplex PCR. The sample records tens of thousands of clones, 90% being singletons. The sequencing here drew on CD4+ T cells from peripheral blood mononuclear cells, taken in the second trimester of pregnancy. The rearrangement joins TRBV18 to TRBJ1-1, with D possibly matching TRBD1 (6 bases). This sequence was found in a female donor with multiple sclerosis, enrolled in a pregnancy study. CDR3 sequence: CASSYRQELDTEAFF. The CDR3 DNA sequence: TGTGCCAGCTCATATCGACAGGAACTAGACACTGAAGCTTTCTTT.